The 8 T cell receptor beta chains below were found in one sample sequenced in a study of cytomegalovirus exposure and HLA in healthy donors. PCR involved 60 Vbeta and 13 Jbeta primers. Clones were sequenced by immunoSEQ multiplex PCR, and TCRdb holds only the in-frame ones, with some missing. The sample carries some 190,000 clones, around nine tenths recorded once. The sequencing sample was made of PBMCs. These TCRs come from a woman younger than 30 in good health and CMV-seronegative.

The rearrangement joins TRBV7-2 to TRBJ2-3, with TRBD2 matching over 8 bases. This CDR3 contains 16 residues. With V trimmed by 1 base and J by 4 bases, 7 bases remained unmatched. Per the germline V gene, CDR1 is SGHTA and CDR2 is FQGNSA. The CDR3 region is CASSLVSGGPADTQYF. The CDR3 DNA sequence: TGTGCCAGCAGCTTAGTTTCGGGGGGGCCCGCAGATACGCAGTATTTT.

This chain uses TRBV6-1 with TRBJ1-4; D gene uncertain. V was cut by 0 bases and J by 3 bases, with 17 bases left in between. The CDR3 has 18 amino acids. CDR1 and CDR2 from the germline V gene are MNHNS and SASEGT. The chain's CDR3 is CASSEARTPSGANEKLFF. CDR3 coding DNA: TGTGCCAGCAGTGAAGCTAGGACCCCCTCCGGGGCTAATGAAAAACTGTTTTTT.

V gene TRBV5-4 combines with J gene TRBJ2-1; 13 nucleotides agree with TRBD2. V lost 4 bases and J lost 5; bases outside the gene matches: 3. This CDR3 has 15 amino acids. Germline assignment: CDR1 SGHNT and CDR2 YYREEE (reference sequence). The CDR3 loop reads CASSQGTSGDNEQFF. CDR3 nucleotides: TGTGCCAGCAGCCAAGGGACTAGCGGGGACAATGAGCAGTTCTTC.

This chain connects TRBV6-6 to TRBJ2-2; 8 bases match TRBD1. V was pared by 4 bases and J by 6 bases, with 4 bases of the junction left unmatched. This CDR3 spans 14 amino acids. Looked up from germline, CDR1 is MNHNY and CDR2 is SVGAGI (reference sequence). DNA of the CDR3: TGTGCCAGCAGTTCGGGACAGGAAGCCGGGGAGCTGTTTTTT. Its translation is CASSSGQEAGELFF.

The CDR3 DNA follows: TGTGCCAGCAGTTACGACAGGGAGTCCTACAATGAGCAGTTCTTC. Its protein is CASSYDRESYNEQFF. The J gene is TRBJ2-1, the V gene TRBV6-5; 7 bases fit TRBD1. The CDR3 contains 15 residues. The V segment lost 2 bases and the J segment 1 base; nucleotides outside the gene matches: 2. Germline V gives CDR1 MNHEY, CDR2 SVGAGI.

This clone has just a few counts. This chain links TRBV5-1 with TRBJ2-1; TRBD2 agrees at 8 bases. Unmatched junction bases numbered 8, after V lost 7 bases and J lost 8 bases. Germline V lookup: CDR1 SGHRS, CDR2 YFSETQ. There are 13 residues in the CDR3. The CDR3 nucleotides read TGCGCCAGCGCCCCGTCGGGGGGGTATGAGCAGTTCTTC. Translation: CASAPSGGYEQFF. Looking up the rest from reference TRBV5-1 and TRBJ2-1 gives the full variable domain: KAGVTQTPRYLIKTRGQQVTLSCSPISGHRSVSWYQQTPGQGLQFLFEYFSETQRNKGNFPGRFSGRQFSNSRSEMNVSTLELGDSALYLCASAPSGGYEQFFGPGTRLTVL.

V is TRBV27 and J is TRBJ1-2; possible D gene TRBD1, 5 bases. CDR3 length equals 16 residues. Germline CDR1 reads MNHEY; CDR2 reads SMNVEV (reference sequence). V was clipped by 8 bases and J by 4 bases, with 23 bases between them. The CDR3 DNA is TGTGCCAGCGGGACTTCTCGGAGGTTAAAATTCTATGGCTACACCTTC. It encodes CASGTSRRLKFYGYTF.

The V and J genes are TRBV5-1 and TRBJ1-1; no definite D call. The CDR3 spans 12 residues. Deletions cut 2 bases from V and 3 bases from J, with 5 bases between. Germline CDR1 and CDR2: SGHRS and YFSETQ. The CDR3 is CASSFGDTEAFF. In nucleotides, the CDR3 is TGCGCCAGCAGCTTCGGAGACACTGAAGCTTTCTTT.